This TCR beta chain was obtained from a study of a mutant IDH1 vaccine in newly diagnosed glioma. The time point was: baseline, week 1 (first vaccination visit). Treatment of the sample: pre-vaccination baseline after standard-of-care therapy. Every donor had a new WHO grade 3 or 4 astrocytoma that was IDH1-mutant, with loss of nuclear ATRX. Clones were sequenced by immunoSEQ multiplex PCR, and TCRdb holds only the in-frame ones, with some missing. The sample carries 85,000 to 100,000 clones, just under 80% recorded once. This clone has more than one count but fewer than ten. Its cognate antigen is unknown. Overall study findings and caveats: Alterations occurring in top peripheral T cell clonotypes seemed unrelated to pseudoprogression.

The input for sequencing was PBMCs, taken from a glioma patient treated with radiotherapy, temozolomide or both. The TCR comes from a man aged 40-55 years with glioma.

CDR3 nucleotides: TGTGCCAGCAGCCTCCAGGCTTCTAATGAAAAACTGTTTTTT. Residues: CASSLQASNEKLFF. The V and J genes are TRBV7-9 and TRBJ1-4; D is unclear. Germline-derived CDR1 and CDR2 are SEHNR and FQNEAQ (reference sequence). CDR3 length equals 14 residues. V was clipped by 5 bases and J by 3 bases, with 10 bases between them.